These 6 T cell receptor beta chains came from one sample sequenced in a study of vaccination and CD4 T cells after COVID-19. TCRdb ran MiXCR on the PCR reads and lists one entry per CDR3 protein. Counted here are 20,000 to 25,000 distinct CDR3 sequences, less than 75% occurring once; the ten biggest clones make up roughly 0.9%. Material: CD4+ T cells from blood, obtained before SARS-CoV-2 vaccination. Receptors were obtained from a human donor who had recovered from COVID-19.

This clonotype came up a few times. The chain joins TRBV7-2 to TRBJ2-7, with D unclear. CDR3 length equals 15 residues. The V and J ends lost 4 bases and 8 bases respectively, with 21 bases between them. From germline, CDR1 is SGHTA and CDR2 FQGNSA. CDR3 residues: CASSSRGVSRSQQYF. Written as DNA, the CDR3 is TGTGCCAGCAGCTCCAGAGGTGTTTCTCGATCTCAGCAGTACTTC.

This clonotype was seen more than once but under ten times. The rearrangement joins TRBV6-5 to TRBJ2-7; 10 bases agree with TRBD1. From germline, CDR1 is MNHEY and CDR2 SVGAGI. V lost 1 base to trimming and J lost 8 bases; unmatched junction nucleotides: 8. This CDR3 is built from 15 residues. The CDR3 sequence: CASSYFPGTGVQQYF. The DNA for the CDR3 is TGTGCCAGCAGTTACTTCCCCGGGACAGGGGTCCAGCAGTACTTC.

The table lists this clonotype with a few counts. The rearrangement joins TRBV7-8 to TRBJ2-7; D is uncertain. CDR3 length: 16 residues. The germline V and J ends were trimmed by 0 bases and 1 base, with 13 bases remaining between them. The germline V gene has CDR1 SGHVS and CDR2 FQNEAQ. The DNA of the CDR3 is TGTGCCAGCAGCTTAGCGGTGGGAAGCAGGTCCTACGAGCAGTACTTC. Translated: CASSLAVGSRSYEQYF.

V gene TRBV25-1 combines with J gene TRBJ1-2; TRBD1 matches at 11 bases. The CDR3 spans 14 residues. With V trimmed by 4 bases and J by 6 bases, 4 bases remained unmatched. Germline V gene data show CDR1 as MGHDK and CDR2 as SYGVNS. The chain's CDR3 is CASSGWTGGDGYTF. In nucleotides, the CDR3 is TGTGCCAGCAGTGGCTGGACAGGGGGCGATGGCTACACCTTC.

The chain links TRBV6-1 to TRBJ2-2; 8 bases map to TRBD1. The germline V gene has CDR1 MNHNS and CDR2 SASEGT. After removal of 5 bases from V and 7 bases from J, the junction contained 6 bases not matched to a gene. This CDR3 region has 14 residues. CDR3 sequence: CASSRTGLNGELFF. CDR3 in DNA: TGTGCCAGCAGTAGGACAGGGTTGAACGGGGAGCTGTTTTTT.

In this sample, this clonotype turned up a few times. The rearrangement joins TRBV20-1 to TRBJ2-7; no firm D call. Germline V CDR1 and CDR2: DFQATT, SNEGSKA (reference sequence). V lost 3 bases and J 0 bases, leaving 9 bases between the germline ends. The CDR3 is 13 amino acids. The CDR3 is CSASFTPSYEQYF. CDR3 in DNA: TGCAGTGCTAGCTTTACACCCTCCTACGAGCAGTACTTC.